The 26 T cell receptor beta chains in this list originate from one sample, sequenced in a study of blood T cell repertoires in COVID-19 (dated by TCRdb to 2019 to 2021). Library preparation employed the immunoSEQ multiplex PCR assay. The immuneACCESS repertoire file appears here via TCRdb, limited to in-frame rearrangements. These files lack a portion of the clones; in checked studies, under half of the deficit traces to unresolved V genes, and the cause of the others is not known. The sample yields 130,000 to 150,000 clones; under 90% were counted once. The ten largest clones represent approximately 3.5% of the sample. Specimen: peripheral blood. The receptor source for this set is a man between 65 and 85 years old who had recovered from COVID-19.

The chain carries TRBV19 and TRBJ2-7, with 7 bases identical to TRBD2. V shed 3 bases, J shed 6 bases, and the junction held 11 bases outside the gene matches. The CDR3 has 15 amino acids. From germline, CDR1 is LNHDA and CDR2 SQIVND (reference sequence). CDR3 bases: TGTGCCAGTAGTATCACCGCCAGCGGGAAAGTCGAGCAGTACTTC. Residues: CASSITASGKVEQYF.

The chain uses TRBV5-4 and TRBJ1-3; D gene uncertain. In germline, CDR1 is SGHNT, CDR2 YYREEE (reference sequence). This CDR3 is 15 amino acids long. V was shortened by 3 bases and J by 0 bases, with 10 bases between the two germline ends. The CDR3 sequence: CASSSFDTSGNTIYF. CDR3 bases: TGTGCCAGCAGCTCGTTCGACACCTCTGGAAACACCATATATTTT.

The J gene is TRBJ2-2, the V gene TRBV27; D is possibly TRBD2 (6 bases). Trimming left V 5 bases short and J 6 bases short, with 19 bases between. Looked up from germline, CDR1 is MNHEY and CDR2 is SMNVEV (reference sequence). The CDR3 contains 16 residues. For the CDR3, the DNA is TGTGCCAGCAGTCCACGGACTACCTTAACGGCCGGGGAGCTGTTTTTT. Its protein is CASSPRTTLTAGELFF.

This chain uses TRBV7-9 with TRBJ2-1; 13 bases are a match to TRBD2. Trimming took 4 bases from V and 0 from J; bases not matched to a gene: 6. The CDR3 is made up of 18 amino acids. Germline V gene sequence: CDR1 SEHNR, CDR2 FQNEAQ (reference sequence). The CDR3 spells CASSSTSGRGSSYNEQFF. The CDR3 coding sequence is TGTGCCAGCAGCTCCACTAGCGGGAGGGGTAGCTCCTACAATGAGCAGTTCTTC. The full variable domain, with the rest looked up from reference TRBV7-9 and TRBJ2-1, is DTGVSQNPRHKITKRGQNVTFRCDPISEHNRLYWYRQTLGQGPEFLTYFQNEAQLEKSRLLSDRFSAERPKGSFSTLEIQRTEQGDSAMYLCASSSTSGRGSSYNEQFFGPGTRLTVL.

J is TRBJ2-1 and V is TRBV5-1; TRBD2 might be the D (6 bases). Germline V gene data show CDR1 as SGHRS and CDR2 as YFSETQ. V was clipped by 4 bases and J by 0 bases, with 14 bases between them. This CDR3 comprises 16 residues. CDR3 sequence: CASSTVSGSSYNEQFF. For the CDR3, the DNA is TGCGCCAGCAGCACCGTTAGCGGAAGCTCCTACAATGAGCAGTTCTTC. The full variable domain, its missing parts supplied by reference TRBV5-1 and TRBJ2-1, is KAGVTQTPRYLIKTRGQQVTLSCSPISGHRSVSWYQQTPGQGLQFLFEYFSETQRNKGNFPGRFSGRQFSNSRSEMNVSTLELGDSALYLCASSTVSGSSYNEQFFGPGTRLTVL.

The chain combines TRBV2 with TRBJ1-1; possibly TRBD1 for D (5 bases). Looked up from germline, CDR1 is SNHLY and CDR2 is FYNNEI. Trimming took off 5 bases at V and 1 base at J, with 8 bases between the two ends. The CDR3 extends over 13 amino acids. The CDR3 spells CASSPQENTEAFF. Here the CDR3 DNA reads TGTGCCAGCAGTCCACAGGAGAACACTGAAGCTTTCTTT.

The rearrangement uses TRBV30 and TRBJ1-1, with D perhaps matching TRBD1 (6 bases). V lost 7 bases to trimming and J lost 4 bases, with 13 bases between them. The CDR3 contains 12 residues. Germline V lookup: CDR1 GTSNPN, CDR2 SVGIG (reference sequence). DNA of the CDR3: TGTGCCTCTAACACAGGGACCACTGAAGCTTTCTTT. Its translation is CASNTGTTEAFF. The full variable domain, with the rest looked up from reference TRBV30 and TRBJ1-1, is SQTIHQWPATLVQPVGSPLSLECTVEGTSNPNLYWYRQAAGRGLQLLFYSVGIGQISSEVPQNLSASRPQDRQFILSSKKLLLSDSGFYLCASNTGTTEAFFGQGTRLTVV.

The chain carries TRBV7-7 and TRBJ2-2; D ambiguous. The germline V gene encodes CDR1 SSHAT and CDR2 FNYEAQ (reference sequence). The length of the CDR3 is 13 residues. V lost 11 bases and J lost 1, with 11 bases in between. The CDR3: CACRAGNTGELFF. The CDR3 bases are TGTGCCTGTCGCGCAGGGAACACCGGGGAGCTGTTTTTT.

The chain links TRBV6-1 to TRBJ2-3, with TRBD2 matching over 7 bases. Per the germline V gene, CDR1 is MNHNS and CDR2 is SASEGT. This CDR3 has 16 amino acids. With V trimmed by 2 bases and J by 0 bases, 5 bases remained unmatched. DNA of the CDR3: TGTGCCAGCAGTGAATCACTAGCGACTAGCACAGATACGCAGTATTTT. Amino acid sequence: CASSESLATSTDTQYF.

In its sample, this clone was seen a few times. The chain has TRBV7-9 and TRBJ2-2; weak D call: TRBD2 (5 bases). The CDR3 loop spans 19 amino acids. Germline lookup yields CDR1 SEHNR and CDR2 FQNEAQ (reference sequence). With 6 bases removed from V and 0 bases from J, the gap between germline ends came to 23 bases. The CDR3 sequence: CASSSPLAHTDPNTGELFF. The CDR3 bases are TGTGCCAGCAGTTCCCCTCTAGCCCACACAGATCCGAACACCGGGGAGCTGTTTTTT.

The J gene is TRBJ2-5, the V gene TRBV13, with 11 positions matching TRBD2. The CDR3 length is 18 residues. Trimming removed 2 bases from V and 5 bases from J; junction bases left unmatched: 13. Germline CDR1 and CDR2: PRHDT and FYEKMQ (reference sequence). Here the CDR3 reads CASSLSLAGGPREETQYF. The CDR3 nucleotides are TGTGCCAGCAGCTTATCTTTAGCGGGAGGGCCAAGGGAGGAGACCCAGTACTTC.

The rearrangement uses TRBV5-1 and TRBJ2-3; D is undetermined. Germline-derived CDR1 and CDR2 are SGHRS and YFSETQ. The CDR3 length is 15 residues. Trimming left V 0 bases short and J 5 bases short, with 13 bases between. CDR3 sequence (DNA): TGCGCCAGCAGCTTGGGACTCACGGGTAGAGATACGCAGTATTTT. Its translation is CASSLGLTGRDTQYF. Full variable domain (rest looked up from reference TRBV5-1 and TRBJ2-3): KAGVTQTPRYLIKTRGQQVTLSCSPISGHRSVSWYQQTPGQGLQFLFEYFSETQRNKGNFPGRFSGRQFSNSRSEMNVSTLELGDSALYLCASSLGLTGRDTQYFGPGTRLTVL.

This sequence joins TRBV6-5 and TRBJ2-7; maybe TRBD1 (5 bases). From germline, CDR1 is MNHEY and CDR2 SVGAGI. V lost 6 bases, J lost 0 bases, and 9 bases lay in between. This CDR3 region has 13 residues. The CDR3 loop is CASRQESSYEQYF. DNA of the CDR3: TGTGCCAGCAGACAGGAATCCTCCTACGAGCAGTACTTC.

The genes are TRBV6-5 and TRBJ2-3, with 9 bases that match TRBD2. J was trimmed by 7 bases and V by 7 bases; bases with no gene match: 12. Germline V CDR1 and CDR2: MNHEY, SVGAGI. The CDR3 is 15 amino acids. The CDR3 region has the DNA TGTGCCAGCAAGTCTAGCGGGGACCTCAGGAATACGCAGTATTTT. Protein product: CASKSSGDLRNTQYF.

This clone was picked up one time. The chain is built from TRBV7-9 and TRBJ1-1; TRBD1 aligns across 7 bases. Trimming at V came to 1 base and at J to 2 bases, leaving 4 bases not matched to a gene. The CDR3 contains 15 residues. Germline CDR1 is SEHNR and CDR2 is FQNEAQ (reference sequence). The CDR3 coding sequence is TGTGCCAGCAGCTTAGTGGGGACAGCAAACACTGAAGCTTTCTTT. It is translated as CASSLVGTANTEAFF.

In its sample, this clone was seen a few times. The V gene is TRBV7-2, the J gene TRBJ2-7; D possibly corresponds to TRBD1 (5 bases). Germline CDR1 reads SGHTA; CDR2 reads FQGNSA. CDR3 size: 13 residues. V lost 6 bases and J lost 2, with 11 bases in between. CDR3 sequence (DNA): TGTGCCAGCAGTCAGGGTTTTCCCTACGAGCAGTACTTC. Translation gives CASSQGFPYEQYF.

The chain combines TRBV14 with TRBJ2-1; 8 nucleotides line up with TRBD1. CDR3 length: 12 amino acids. After removal of 5 bases from V and 13 bases from J, the junction contained 7 bases not matched to a gene. Germline CDR1 and CDR2: SGHDN and FVKESK. The CDR3 region is CASSYRDRLQFF. DNA of the CDR3: TGTGCCAGCAGCTATCGGGACAGGCTACAGTTCTTC. The full variable domain, in which reference TRBV14 and TRBJ2-1 provide the parts outside the CDR3, is EAGVTQFPSHSVIEKGQTVTLRCDPISGHDNLYWYRRVMGKEIKFLLHFVKESKQDESGMPNNRFLAERTGGTYSTLKVQPAELEDSGVYFCASSYRDRLQFFGPGTRLTVL.

The chain uses TRBV7-2 and TRBJ2-7; the match to TRBD2 covers 7 bases. CDR1 and CDR2 (germline): SGHTA, FQGNSA. The J segment lost 2 bases and the V segment lost 5 bases, leaving 9 bases of the junction unmatched. The CDR3 is 15 residues long. The CDR3 sequence is CASSTEAGSAYEQYF. Written as DNA, the CDR3 is TGTGCCAGCAGCACCGAAGCGGGATCGGCCTACGAGCAGTACTTC.

The chain recombines TRBV18 with TRBJ2-1; 16 nucleotides align to TRBD2. There are 15 residues in the CDR3. In germline, CDR1 is KGHSH, CDR2 LQKENI. V trimming: 6 bases; J trimming: 5 bases; junction bases outside the gene matches: 1. CDR3 DNA: TGTGCCAGCTCGGGACTAGCGGGAGGGGACAATGAGCAGTTCTTC. Translation gives CASSGLAGGDNEQFF.

This chain uses TRBV18 with TRBJ1-2; TRBD1 might be the D (6 bases). V shed 2 bases and J shed 2 bases, with 6 bases lying between them. This CDR3 spans 13 amino acids. The germline gives CDR1 KGHSH, CDR2 LQKENI. In DNA form, the CDR3 reads TGTGCCAGCTCACCAGGACAGAACTATGGCTACACCTTC. Translated, it gives CASSPGQNYGYTF.

This chain joins TRBV7-2 and TRBJ2-3; D is perhaps TRBD2 (6 bases). This CDR3 is 15 amino acids long. Germline values: CDR1 SGHTA, CDR2 FQGNSA. V was pared by 5 bases and J by 2 bases, with 14 bases between. This CDR3 is CASSPPGGATDTQYF. CDR3 coding DNA: TGTGCCAGCAGCCCTCCCGGGGGTGCCACAGATACGCAGTATTTT.

The chain combines TRBV5-3 with TRBJ1-4; D might be TRBD1 (5 bases). TRBV5-3 is identified as an open reading frame with a role that is uncertain. The ends were cut back, 10 bases at V and 8 bases at J, with 27 bases in the middle. The CDR3 length is 16 residues. The CDR3 bases are TGTGCCTATAGCTCAAGAAGGGGCACTCTCGGGGAAAAACTGTTTTTT. Translating gives CAYSSRRGTLGEKLFF.

This clone has just a few counts. CDR3 DNA: TGCGCCAGCAGCCGGACAGTTCAAGATACGCAGTATTTT. It encodes CASSRTVQDTQYF. This sequence joins TRBV10-1 and TRBJ2-3, with D maybe TRBD1 (6 bases). Germline values: CDR1 WNHNN, CDR2 SYGVQD (reference sequence). The CDR3 totals 13 residues. V gave up 6 bases and J gave up 5 bases, with 12 bases separating them.

With respect to this clone: One junction end disagrees with the germline gene, perhaps due to a read error. The gene calls are TRBV19 and TRBJ2-6, with 8 bases matching TRBD1. The CDR3 loop spans 17 amino acids. Germline values: CDR1 LNHDA, CDR2 SQIVND (reference sequence). The CDR3 sequence is CASSLDRGGPGANVLTF. The CDR3 coding sequence is TGTGCCAGTAGTCTAGACAGGGGCGGTCCTGGGGCCAACGTCCTGACTTTC.

The CDR3 reads CASFHDTVSGANVLTF. Written as DNA, the CDR3 is TGCGCCAGCTTCCACGATACAGTCTCTGGGGCCAACGTCCTGACTTTC. V gene TRBV5-1 combines with J gene TRBJ2-6; D gene uncertain. CDR3 length: 16 residues. Germline CDR1 is SGHRS and CDR2 is YFSETQ. Deletions cut 7 bases from V and 0 bases from J, with 14 bases between.

The chain carries TRBV12-5 and TRBJ2-1; maybe TRBD1 (7 bases). Trimming took off 6 bases at V and 10 bases at J, with 13 bases between the two ends. The CDR3 runs 12 residues. Germline V lookup: CDR1 LGHNT, CDR2 FRNRAP. The CDR3 DNA is TGTGCTAGTGGACGCGGGACAGTCGAGCAGTTCTTC. Amino acid sequence: CASGRGTVEQFF.